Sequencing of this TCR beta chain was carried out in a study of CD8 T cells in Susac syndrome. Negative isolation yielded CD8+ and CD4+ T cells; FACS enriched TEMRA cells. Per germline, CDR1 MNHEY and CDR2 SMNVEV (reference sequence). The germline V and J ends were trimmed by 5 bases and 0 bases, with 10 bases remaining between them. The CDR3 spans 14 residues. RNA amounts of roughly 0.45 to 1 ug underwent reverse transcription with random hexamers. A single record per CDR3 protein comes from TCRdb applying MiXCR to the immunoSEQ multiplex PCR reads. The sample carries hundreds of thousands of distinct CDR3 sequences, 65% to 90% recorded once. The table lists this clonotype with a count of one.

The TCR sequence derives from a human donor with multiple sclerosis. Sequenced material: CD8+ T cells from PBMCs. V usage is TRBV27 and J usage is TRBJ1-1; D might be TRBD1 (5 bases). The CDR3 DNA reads TGTGCCAGCAGTCCGACAGTCATGAACACTGAAGCTTTCTTT. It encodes CASSPTVMNTEAFF.